The 32 T cell receptor beta chains presented below share a single source sample, sequenced in a study of tumor and adjacent non-tumor tissue in lung cancer. A modified ARM-PCR protocol with three rounds of nested PCR amplified TCRbeta. TCRdb reprocessed the multiplex PCR reads with MiXCR, giving one entry per CDR3 protein. The table lists about 200,000 distinct CDR3 sequences, 60% to 75% of them singletons, with almost 25% in the top ten. RNA was extracted from bulk tissue without any cell sorting. The source material was lung tumor tissue. Receptor source: a man in his fifties or sixties with non-small cell lung cancer.

This clonotype was detected only a few times. The V call is TRBV24-1, the J call TRBJ2-7, with D maybe TRBD1 (6 bases). Germline V gene sequence: CDR1 KGHDR, CDR2 SFDVKD. This CDR3 is built from 15 residues. Trimming stripped 2 bases from V and 3 bases from J, with 13 bases between. The CDR3 spells CATSDSTGLGYEQYF. In nucleotides, the CDR3 is TGTGCCACCAGTGATTCCACAGGGTTGGGCTACGAGCAGTACTTC.

With respect to this clonotype: A junction end diverges from the germline sequence, so it may reflect a read error. The CDR3, as DNA: TGTAGTGCTAGATTTGACAATTCACCCTTCCACTTT. This gives the protein CSARFDNSPFHF. This rearrangement joins TRBV20-1 to TRBJ1-6; D remains unclear. The germline V gene encodes CDR1 DFQATT and CDR2 SNEGSKA (reference sequence). The CDR3 contains 12 residues.

Regarding this clonotype: Germline is not matched at one junction end, which may reflect a read error. J is TRBJ1-2 and V is TRBV4-1; unclear D gene. CDR3 size: 16 residues. The germline V gene has CDR1 MGHRA and CDR2 YSYEKL. CDR3 sequence reads: CTSSPRRGETNYGYTF. The CDR3 nucleotides read TGCACCAGCAGCCCCCGGCGGGGTGAAACTAACTATGGCTACACCTTC.

As for this clonotype: A junction end diverges from the germline sequence, so it may reflect a read error. The gene calls are TRBV12-3 or TRBV12-4 and TRBJ1-1, with D maybe TRBD1 (5 bases). This CDR3 has 15 amino acids. CDR3 DNA sequence: TGTGTCAGCAGTTTAGTGGCGGGGCGGAACACTGAAGCTTTCTTT. Amino acids: CVSSLVAGRNTEAFF.

This clonotype was counted at least ten times. The rearrangement uses TRBV20-1 and TRBJ2-2; D possibly matches TRBD1 or TRBD2 (5 bases each). This CDR3 contains 20 residues. Looked up from germline, CDR1 is DFQATT and CDR2 is SNEGSKA (reference sequence). V lost 1 base, J lost 0 bases, and 24 bases lay in between. The CDR3 DNA reads as TGCAGTGCTAGAGGCCCAACCGGGACGGACGCAAATACGAACACCGGGGAGCTGTTTTTT. It encodes CSARGPTGTDANTNTGELFF.

About this clonotype itself: This sequence may be a read error, since a much larger clone differs from it by one base. V is TRBV20-1 and J is TRBJ2-5; TRBD1 might be the D (6 bases). The V gene's germline CDR1 is DFQATT and CDR2 SNEGSKA (reference sequence). The CDR3 consists of 11 residues. V dropped 8 bases and J dropped 8 bases, with 15 bases sitting between them. The CDR3 protein is CSTIRQDTQYF. The DNA for the CDR3 is TGCAGTACTATCCGACAGGACACCCAGTACTTC.

This clonotype was counted at least ten times. This chain links TRBV11-2 with TRBJ2-7; D is unclear. The CDR3 is made up of 13 amino acids. In germline, CDR1 is SGHAT, CDR2 FQNNGV. Trimming left V 0 bases short and J 4 bases short, with 7 bases between. CDR3 sequence reads: CASSLEFGYEQYF. CDR3 DNA: TGTGCCAGCAGCTTAGAGTTCGGATACGAGCAGTACTTC.

The chain links TRBV12-3 or TRBV12-4 to TRBJ2-1, with D perhaps TRBD1 or TRBD2 (5 bases each). CDR3 length: 14 amino acids. V dropped 6 bases and J dropped 8 bases, with 17 bases sitting between them. The CDR3: CASSPLGRFYEQFF. Here the CDR3 DNA reads TGTGCCAGCAGCCCCTTGGGACGCTTCTATGAGCAGTTCTTC.

About this clonotype itself: Because the CDR3 is missing its conserved closing phenylalanine or tryptophan, this is likely a read error. The chain uses TRBV2 and TRBJ2-1; D perhaps matches TRBD1 (5 bases). Germline CDR1 is SNHLY and CDR2 is FYNNEI. The length of the CDR3 is 13 residues. The chain's CDR3 is CASRQETYHEQFL. The CDR3 nucleotides read TGTGCCAGCAGACAGGAGACCTACCATGAGCAGTTCCTC.

This clonotype occurred many times. The rearrangement joins TRBV12-3 or TRBV12-4 to TRBJ2-3; D might be TRBD1 or TRBD2, each matching 5 bases. The CDR3 is made up of 16 amino acids. V gave up 4 bases and J gave up 1 base, with 15 bases separating them. The CDR3 loop reads CASSSGGWKGTDTQYF. The CDR3 nucleotides read TGTGCCAGCAGTTCTGGGGGTTGGAAGGGCACAGATACGCAGTATTTT.

The chain carries TRBV20-1 and TRBJ2-7; 8 bases match TRBD1. J was trimmed by 2 bases and V by 5 bases; bases with no gene match: 5. CDR1 DFQATT and CDR2 SNEGSKA come from the germline V gene (reference sequence). The CDR3 consists of 13 residues. The DNA of the CDR3 is TGCAGTGCTGCCGTGACAGGGGCCTACGAGCAGTACTTC. Translating it yields CSAAVTGAYEQYF.

Remarks on this clonotype: This CDR3 is missing its conserved last phenylalanine or tryptophan, likely due to a read error. V gene TRBV29-1 combines with J gene TRBJ2-7; 9 bases fit TRBD1. Trimming cost V 8 bases and J 2 bases; bases outside gene matches: 7. Germline assignment: CDR1 SQVTM and CDR2 ANQGSEA. The CDR3 runs 13 residues. The DNA for the CDR3 is TGCAGCATCCCAGGACAGGGGACCTACGAGCAGTACCTC. Protein: CSIPGQGTYEQYL.

Of note for this clonotype: Mismatch with germline at one junction end may stem from a read error. This chain uses TRBV29-1 with TRBJ2-7; 11 bases align to TRBD2. The germline gives CDR1 SQVTM, CDR2 ANQGSEA. The length of the CDR3 is 13 residues. CDR3 region: CSARLAGPYDQYF. The CDR3 DNA follows: TGCAGCGCCAGACTAGCGGGGCCCTACGATCAGTACTTC.

With respect to this clonotype: The junction does not match germline at one end; this may be a read error. This chain joins TRBV11-3 and TRBJ2-6; the D gene could be TRBD1 or TRBD2 (5 bases each). From germline, CDR1 is SGHNT and CDR2 YENEEA. The CDR3 sequence is 16 residues long. CDR3 DNA sequence: TGTGCCAGCAGCTCTATCGGGCTATCTGGGACCAACATCCTGACTTTC. It translates to CASSSIGLSGTNILTF.

This clonotype was counted ten times or more. The chain combines TRBV29-1 with TRBJ1-1, with TRBD1 matching over 7 bases. The V gene's germline CDR1 is SQVTM and CDR2 ANQGSEA. Trimming took 7 bases from V and 3 from J; bases not matched to a gene: 14. The CDR3 is 15 amino acids. CDR3 sequence: CSAQLGTAPDTEAFF. CDR3 nucleotide sequence: TGCAGCGCCCAACTGGGGACAGCCCCTGACACTGAAGCTTTCTTT.

Points on this clonotype: One end of the junction fails to match germline, which may point to a read error. V usage is TRBV11-1 and J usage is TRBJ2-7; TRBD2 might be the D (6 bases). This CDR3 region has 16 residues. Germline V gene lookup returns CDR1 SGHAT and CDR2 FQDESV (reference sequence). The CDR3 nucleotides read TGTGCCAGCAGCTCGCGGACTATCGGGTTTGCCTACGAGCAGTATTTC. Translation: CASSSRTIGFAYEQYF.

J is TRBJ1-2 and V is TRBV30; 11 bases align to TRBD1. V was pared by 4 bases and J by 10 bases, with 11 bases of the junction left unmatched. Germline loops: CDR1 GTSNPN, CDR2 SVGIG (reference sequence). There are 14 residues in the CDR3. The CDR3 sequence is CAWTLGQGDSDYTF. The CDR3, as DNA: TGTGCCTGGACCTTGGGACAGGGGGATAGTGACTACACCTTC.

With respect to this clonotype: The CDR3 ends on some other residue instead of the conserved phenylalanine or tryptophan, so this is likely a read error. The DNA is left out, because the CDR3 cannot be placed on it with certainty; the CDR3 is given as TCRdb lists it. The rearrangement joins TRBV20-1 to TRBJ2-7; the D call of TRBD2 is as the table states it, not checked on the DNA. The germline V gene encodes CDR1 DFQATT and CDR2 SNEGSKA (reference sequence). The CDR3 sequence runs 15 residues, both termini included. The CDR3 region is CSARGTSGSSYEQCL.

The rearrangement joins TRBV11-2 to TRBJ1-4, with TRBD1 as a possible D gene (6 bases). CDR1 and CDR2 (germline): SGHAT, FQNNGV. The CDR3 has 16 amino acids. The CDR3 spells CTGSQGHGFYYEKLFF. In DNA, the CDR3 is TGTACCGGCAGCCAGGGACACGGGTTTTATTATGAAAAACTGTTTTTT.

The table lists this clonotype with many counts. The genes are TRBV12-3 or TRBV12-4 and TRBJ2-7; the D gene is possibly TRBD2 (6 bases). Trimming removed 1 base from V and 3 bases from J, with 10 bases in between. CDR3 length equals 14 residues. The CDR3 sequence: CASSLGRGSYEQYF. For the CDR3, the DNA is TGTGCCAGCAGTTTAGGGAGGGGTAGCTACGAGCAGTACTTC.

Of note for this clonotype: The CDR3 end shows no conserved phenylalanine or tryptophan, and so a read error is likely. J is TRBJ1-1 and V is TRBV29-1; D is undetermined. This CDR3 is 12 amino acids long. Germline loops: CDR1 SQVTM, CDR2 ANQGSEA. CDR3 residues: CSVEGGPAEAFI. The DNA for the CDR3 is TGCAGCGTCGAAGGTGGACCCGCTGAAGCTTTCATT.

This rearrangement joins TRBV6-1 to TRBJ2-7; TRBD1 matches 8 bases. CDR1 is MNHNS, CDR2 SASEGT, per germline. This CDR3 spans 15 amino acids. J gave up 1 base and V 7 bases, and 9 bases lay outside the gene matches. The CDR3 DNA reads TGTGCCAGCATCCCGAGTCGGGACAGGTCCTACGAGCAGTACTTC. It specifies CASIPSRDRSYEQYF.

A word on this clonotype: Being one base from a much bigger clone, this may be a read error. The V and J genes are TRBV20-1 and TRBJ2-7; 11 nucleotides align to TRBD2. The germline CDR1 and CDR2 sequences are DFQATT and SNEGSKA (reference sequence). With 2 bases clipped from V and 5 bases from J, the junction kept 5 bases outside the gene matches. CDR3 length: 14 residues. The CDR3 sequence is CSARPLGLADEQYF. The DNA of the CDR3 is TGCAGTGCTAGACCACTGGGACTAGCGGACGAGCAGTACTTC.

This clonotype has a count of ten or more. This chain links TRBV20-1 with TRBJ1-1; no reliable D call. CDR3 size: 14 residues. In germline, CDR1 is DFQATT, CDR2 SNEGSKA (reference sequence). Trimming removed 0 bases at V and 8 bases at J, with 16 bases between. The CDR3 coding sequence is TGCAGTGCTAGAGATATGGGGTCCGCTGGGGAAGCTTTCTTT. Its translation is CSARDMGSAGEAFF.

This clonotype was seen a single time. The junction and the germline gene differ at one end; a read error may be behind it. The V call is TRBV20-1, the J call TRBJ2-3, with a weak D call TRBD1 (5 bases). Per germline, CDR1 DFQATT and CDR2 SNEGSKA (reference sequence). The CDR3 contains 14 residues. CDR3 coding DNA: TGCATTGCTAGAGGCGGACGGAAGACAGATACGCGGTATTTT. Protein product: CIARGGRKTDTRYF.

On this clonotype: One end of the junction does not line up with germline, which may come from a read error. The chain joins TRBV11-2 to TRBJ1-2; possibly TRBD1 for D (5 bases). The CDR3 has 13 residues. CDR1 is SGHAT, CDR2 FQNNGV, per germline. The CDR3 coding sequence is TGTGCCAGCAGCTTGGACGGGGGAAGTGGCTACAACTTC. Its protein product is CASSLDGGSGYNF.

This clonotype was counted a few times. Being one base from a much bigger clone, this may be a read error. The chain carries TRBV4-2 and TRBJ1-5; 8 bases line up with TRBD1. The V gene end was trimmed by 0 bases and the J gene end by 7 bases; junction bases not matched to a gene: 2. The CDR3 loop spans 14 amino acids. Germline CDR1 and CDR2: LGHNA and YNFKEQ. The CDR3 DNA is TGTGCCAGCAGCCAAGATACAGGGGGGCAGCCCCAGCATTTT. It specifies CASSQDTGGQPQHF.

For this clonotype: This may stem from a read error, because a much larger clone lies one nucleotide away. This chain joins TRBV24-1 and TRBJ2-5, with 14 bases matching TRBD2. Germline V gives CDR1 KGHDR, CDR2 SFDVKD. CDR3 length equals 18 residues. The CDR3 DNA is TGTGCCACCAGTGATCGATGGACTAGCGGGGGGAAACAAGAGACCAAGTACTTC. Amino acid sequence: CATSDRWTSGGKQETKYF.

The chain is built from TRBV4-2 and TRBJ2-1; D remains ambiguous. This CDR3 contains 13 residues. Trimming removed 5 bases from V and 9 bases from J, with 14 bases in between. Per the germline V gene, CDR1 is LGHNA and CDR2 is YNFKEQ. The CDR3 sequence: CASSEGPVPEQFF. The DNA of the CDR3 is TGTGCCAGCAGCGAAGGGCCGGTGCCTGAGCAGTTCTTC.

The CDR3 sequence: CASSLANRGADGYTF. The CDR3 DNA is TGTGCCAGCAGTTTAGCTAACCGCGGTGCGGATGGCTACACCTTC. V and J are TRBV12-3 or TRBV12-4 and TRBJ1-2; D is unresolved. This CDR3 region has 15 residues. The ends were cut back, 0 bases at V and 6 bases at J, with 14 bases in the middle.

For this clonotype: A much larger clone sits a single nucleotide away, making a read error possible. V is TRBV7-9 and J is TRBJ2-1; D not resolved. This CDR3 comprises 13 residues. V dropped 7 bases and J dropped 0 bases, with 7 bases sitting between them. Germline loops: CDR1 SEHNR, CDR2 FQNEAQ (reference sequence). CDR3 loop: CASNWSSYNEQFF. CDR3 DNA: TGTGCCAGCAACTGGAGCTCCTACAATGAGCAGTTCTTC.

This chain joins TRBV29-1 and TRBJ2-2; 12 bases fit TRBD2. This CDR3 contains 14 residues. The germline V gene encodes CDR1 SQVTM and CDR2 ANQGSEA. In DNA, the CDR3 is TGCGTGACCGGGACTAGCGGGTTCACCGGGGAGCTGTTTTTT. This gives the protein CVTGTSGFTGELFF.